The subject of this entry is one T cell receptor (beta chain). The record originates from a study of T cells after yellow fever vaccination. Study-level background: Any fraction with a low cell number was prepared using SMART-Seq v4 Ultra Low Input.

It was through 5'RACE template switching that TCR cDNA was made, with a universal primer site and UMIs added. TCRdb re-analysed the 5' RACE reads in MiXCR, keeping a single row per CDR3 protein. This sample carries some 600,000 distinct CDR3 sequences, 17% of them seen once, and the ten largest clones take around a sixth. Germline assignment: CDR1 SGHVS and CDR2 FQNEAQ. V shed 0 bases and J shed 8 bases, with 13 bases lying between them. The CDR3 is made up of 14 amino acids. The specimen was PBMCs, collected less than 6 days after the first yellow fever vaccination. This receptor was taken from a man younger than 35 who received the YFV17D yellow fever vaccine. The V call is TRBV7-8, the J call TRBJ1-2; possibly TRBD1 for D (6 bases). This CDR3 is CASSLAGAGGGYTF. The DNA of the CDR3 is TGTGCCAGCAGCTTAGCGGGGGCAGGTGGCGGCTACACCTTC.